These 32 T cell receptor beta chains were all obtained from the same sample, sequenced in a study of blood T cell repertoires in COVID-19. Sequenced by immunoSEQ multiplex PCR; TCRdb stores in-frame clones only, minus some. The table lists 76,000 or so clones, roughly four fifths of them singletons. Sequences were obtained from peripheral blood. Receptor source: a man in his fifties or sixties with acute or convalescent COVID-19.

V usage is TRBV3-1 (or the pseudogene TRBV3-2) and J usage is TRBJ2-3; TRBD1 aligns across 7 bases. Germline assignment: CDR1 LGHDT and CDR2 YNNKEL (reference sequence). The CDR3 has 13 residues. With V trimmed by 6 bases and J by 5 bases, 5 bases remained unmatched. The CDR3 protein is CASRHQGVDTQYF. In nucleotides, the CDR3 is TGTGCCAGCAGACACCAGGGGGTAGATACGCAGTATTTT.

The J gene is TRBJ1-2, the V gene TRBV20-1, with D perhaps TRBD1 (6 bases). This CDR3 contains 13 residues. Germline values: CDR1 DFQATT, CDR2 SNEGSKA (reference sequence). The ends were cut back, 3 bases at V and 5 bases at J, with 13 bases in the middle. The DNA of the CDR3 is TGCAGTGCTAGTATACAGGGTCGGTATGGCTACACCTTC. Residues: CSASIQGRYGYTF.

The J gene is TRBJ1-5, the V gene TRBV6-5; 9 nucleotides align to TRBD1. The CDR3 totals 14 residues. J was trimmed by 7 bases and V by 6 bases; bases with no gene match: 7. Germline V CDR1 and CDR2: MNHEY, SVGAGI. For the CDR3, the DNA is TGTGCCAGCAGATTACAGGGGGCAGGGCAGCCCCAGCATTTT. This translates into CASRLQGAGQPQHF.

CDR3 sequence reads: CSASWTGGNTIYF. The CDR3 region has the DNA TGCAGTGCTAGTTGGACAGGCGGAAACACCATATATTTT. The genes are TRBV20-1 and TRBJ1-3, with 7 bases fitting TRBD1. Trimming removed 3 bases from V and 4 bases from J; junction bases left unmatched: 3. The CDR3 length is 13 residues. Germline V gene data show CDR1 as DFQATT and CDR2 as SNEGSKA (reference sequence).

The rearrangement links TRBV28 to TRBJ1-3, with D tentatively TRBD1 (6 bases). The V end lost 7 bases, the J end lost 0 bases, and 10 bases lay between the germline ends. The CDR3 has 14 amino acids. In germline, CDR1 is MDHEN, CDR2 SYDVKM. The CDR3 DNA is TGTGCCAGCAACGACAGGCTCTCTGGAAACACCATATATTTT. Translation: CASNDRLSGNTIYF.

The CDR3 here is CAWSVRRGNEKLFF. The CDR3 nucleotides read TGTGCCTGGAGTGTCAGAAGGGGGAATGAAAAACTGTTTTTT. The rearrangement joins TRBV30 to TRBJ1-4; the D gene is possibly TRBD1 (6 bases). This CDR3 comprises 14 residues. The germline gives CDR1 GTSNPN, CDR2 SVGIG (reference sequence). V shed 0 bases and J shed 5 bases, with 10 bases lying between them.

Only one count was recorded for this clone. The rearrangement joins TRBV5-1 to TRBJ1-6; a possible D gene is TRBD1 (5 bases). The CDR3 totals 15 residues. Trimming removed 7 bases at V and 9 bases at J, with 20 bases between. The germline V gene encodes CDR1 SGHRS and CDR2 YFSETQ. CDR3 in DNA: TGCGCCAGCGCCAAACGGGGGGACGGGGCTTCACCCCTCCACTTT. Its protein is CASAKRGDGASPLHF.

This rearrangement joins TRBV20-1 to TRBJ1-2; 10 bases fit TRBD1. The junction had 7 bases not matched to a gene; V was cut back by 3 bases and J by 3 bases. The germline gives CDR1 DFQATT, CDR2 SNEGSKA (reference sequence). The CDR3 sequence is 15 residues long. In DNA form, the CDR3 reads TGCAGTGCTAGTAGTCGGGACAGGGGTGACTATGGCTACACCTTC. Translating gives CSASSRDRGDYGYTF.

The chain joins TRBV6-5 to TRBJ1-2, with TRBD1 identical over 9 bases. With V trimmed by 2 bases and J by 5 bases, 9 bases remained unmatched. The CDR3 has 16 residues. Germline CDR1 reads MNHEY; CDR2 reads SVGAGI. This CDR3 is CASSYATGGARYGYTF. In nucleotides, the CDR3 is TGTGCCAGCAGTTACGCCACAGGGGGCGCGAGGTATGGCTACACCTTC.

This clone was picked up one time. The rearrangement uses TRBV27 and TRBJ1-5; 7 bases align to TRBD1. Germline CDR1 and CDR2: MNHEY and SMNVEV (reference sequence). J gave up 6 bases and V 3 bases, and 8 bases lay outside the gene matches. This CDR3 comprises 15 residues. The DNA of the CDR3 is TGTGCCAGCAGTTTCGGGTGGCAGGGGGGTCAGCCCCAGCATTTT. It encodes CASSFGWQGGQPQHF.

V gene TRBV7-6 combines with J gene TRBJ2-2; unclear D gene. The germline V gene has CDR1 SGHVS and CDR2 FNYEAQ. The CDR3 is 15 amino acids. V was cut by 3 bases and J by 4 bases, with 12 bases left in between. This chain's CDR3 is CASSLWRAPTGELFF. The CDR3, as DNA: TGTGCCAGCAGCTTGTGGAGAGCTCCCACCGGGGAGCTGTTTTTT.

The chain recombines TRBV12-3 or TRBV12-4 with TRBJ1-1; a weak D match, TRBD1 (6 bases). The CDR3 is 12 residues long. V lost 5 bases and J 11 bases, leaving 15 bases between the germline ends. CDR3 region: CASSPSQGMAFF. CDR3 DNA: TGTGCCAGCAGTCCCTCACAGGGTATGGCTTTCTTT.

This clone was observed a single time. The chain recombines TRBV5-1 with TRBJ2-4, with D tentatively TRBD2 (6 bases). Germline CDR1 is SGHRS and CDR2 is YFSETQ. The CDR3 sequence is 16 residues long. The germline V and J ends were trimmed by 4 bases and 5 bases, with 19 bases remaining between them. DNA for the CDR3: TGCGCCAGCAGCGAAGGGGACGGAGGGTATCAAAACATTCAGTACTTC. Residues: CASSEGDGGYQNIQYF. The variable domain in full, with the rest retrieved from reference TRBV5-1 and TRBJ2-4, is KAGVTQTPRYLIKTRGQQVTLSCSPISGHRSVSWYQQTPGQGLQFLFEYFSETQRNKGNFPGRFSGRQFSNSRSEMNVSTLELGDSALYLCASSEGDGGYQNIQYFGAGTRLSVL.

CDR3 in amino acids: CASRYQRGTRDEQFF. CDR3 sequence (DNA): TGTGCCAGCAGATACCAGCGGGGGACCAGGGATGAGCAGTTCTTC. The rearrangement joins TRBV6-2 or TRBV6-3 to TRBJ2-1; 8 bases agree with TRBD2. The CDR3 sequence is 15 residues long. J was trimmed by 8 bases and V by 6 bases; bases with no gene match: 12. Germline loops: CDR1 MNHEY, CDR2 SVGEGT.

This clone was seen a handful of times. J is TRBJ2-2 and V is TRBV10-1; D is possibly TRBD2 (5 bases). The CDR3 length is 15 residues. The germline V gene has CDR1 WNHNN and CDR2 SYGVQD (reference sequence). V was cut by 7 bases and J by 6 bases, with 18 bases left in between. The CDR3 nucleotides are TGCGCCAGCACGCCCGGCCGGGATTCGTCCGGGGAGCTGTTTTTT. Amino acids: CASTPGRDSSGELFF.

The chain is built from TRBV5-4 and TRBJ2-7; 10 nucleotides agree with TRBD1. Per the germline V gene, CDR1 is SGHNT and CDR2 is YYREEE (reference sequence). V shed 4 bases, J shed 2 bases, and the junction held 3 bases outside the gene matches. The CDR3 loop spans 14 amino acids. The CDR3 region is CASSAGTGAYEQYF. Here the CDR3 DNA reads TGTGCCAGCAGCGCCGGGACAGGGGCCTACGAGCAGTACTTC.

This clone has a handful of counts. This sequence joins TRBV4-2 and TRBJ1-3; weak D call: TRBD1 (6 bases). From germline, CDR1 is LGHNA and CDR2 YNFKEQ. V lost 2 bases to trimming and J lost 3 bases, with 11 bases between them. The CDR3 runs 15 residues. The CDR3 nucleotides read TGTGCCAGCAGCCAATCCACAGGGTATGGAAACACCATATATTTT. It yields the protein CASSQSTGYGNTIYF.

The CDR3 sequence is CASSSYPGRDEYF. DNA of the CDR3: TGTGCCAGCAGTTCCTACCCCGGGAGGGATGAGTACTTC. The chain is built from TRBV28 and TRBJ2-7, with 8 bases lining up with TRBD2. There are 13 residues in the CDR3. After removal of 4 bases from V and 11 bases from J, the junction contained 10 bases not matched to a gene. In germline, CDR1 is MDHEN, CDR2 SYDVKM.

The chain recombines TRBV29-1 with TRBJ2-7; TRBD1 matches at 10 bases. This CDR3 has 13 residues. Germline CDR1 SQVTM, CDR2 ANQGSEA. V lost 5 bases and J lost 7; bases outside the gene matches: 8. Here the CDR3 DNA reads TGCAGCGTTTTTGGACAGGGGGTTTTGGAGCAGTACTTC. Translating gives CSVFGQGVLEQYF.

The table lists this clone with a few counts. This rearrangement joins TRBV5-1 to TRBJ2-7; 8 bases match TRBD1. CDR1 and CDR2 (germline): SGHRS, YFSETQ. Germline trimming cut 0 bases from V and 2 bases from J; bases unmatched to any gene: 1. This CDR3 has 14 residues. The CDR3 loop is CASSLGDRTYEQYF. DNA for the CDR3: TGCGCCAGCAGCTTGGGGGACAGGACCTACGAGCAGTACTTC. Supplemented by reference TRBV5-1 and TRBJ2-7, the full variable domain reads KAGVTQTPRYLIKTRGQQVTLSCSPISGHRSVSWYQQTPGQGLQFLFEYFSETQRNKGNFPGRFSGRQFSNSRSEMNVSTLELGDSALYLCASSLGDRTYEQYFGPGTRLTVT.

The rearrangement uses TRBV9 and TRBJ1-3, with 9 positions matching TRBD1. The CDR3 extends over 18 amino acids. Germline CDR1 and CDR2: SGDLS and YYNGEE. Trimming took 4 bases from V and 0 from J; bases not matched to a gene: 11. CDR3 amino acids: CASSSRGGTGNSGNTIYF. The CDR3 nucleotides are TGTGCCAGCAGCAGCCGAGGGGGGACAGGGAACTCTGGAAACACCATATATTTT.

The chain carries TRBV18 and TRBJ1-1; 8 nucleotides align to TRBD1. The CDR3 extends over 15 amino acids. With 4 bases clipped from V and 8 bases from J, the junction kept 12 bases outside the gene matches. CDR1 and CDR2 (germline): KGHSH, LQKENI. The CDR3 DNA reads as TGTGCCAGCTCACTTCGGACAGGGACCGAGGAGGAAGCTTTCTTT. Its protein product is CASSLRTGTEEEAFF.

The genes are TRBV5-1 and TRBJ1-1; D possibly corresponds to TRBD1 (6 bases). Germline lookup yields CDR1 SGHRS and CDR2 YFSETQ. There are 18 residues in the CDR3. With 4 bases removed from V and 5 bases from J, the gap between germline ends came to 27 bases. CDR3 bases: TGCGCCAGCAGCCCGGGTTCTTCATATTGGGGGGGCGGGACTGAAGCTTTCTTT. This translates into CASSPGSSYWGGGTEAFF.

The chain uses TRBV4-3 and TRBJ2-5; 10 bases agree with TRBD1. CDR3 length: 16 amino acids. Trimming cost V 1 base and J 4 bases; bases outside gene matches: 6. The germline gives CDR1 LGHNA, CDR2 YSLEER. The CDR3 region is CASSQVETGGIETQYF. The CDR3 DNA sequence: TGCGCCAGCAGCCAAGTGGAGACAGGGGGCATAGAGACCCAGTACTTC.

This sequence joins TRBV4-3 and TRBJ2-1, with 7 positions matching TRBD2. The CDR3 runs to 19 residues. CDR1 is LGHNA, CDR2 YSLEER, per germline. V was clipped by 0 bases and J by 0 bases; unmatched bases: 11. The CDR3 region is CASSQDWTSAGTSYNEQFF. Written as DNA, the CDR3 is TGCGCCAGCAGCCAAGACTGGACCTCAGCGGGGACCTCCTACAATGAGCAGTTCTTC.

This sequence joins TRBV5-1 and TRBJ1-3; 11 bases line up with TRBD1. The germline gives CDR1 SGHRS, CDR2 YFSETQ. The CDR3 spans 16 residues. The V and J ends lost 3 bases and 0 bases, in that order; junction bases with no gene match: 2. CDR3 in amino acids: CASSWDRGISGNTIYF. The CDR3 DNA is TGCGCCAGCAGCTGGGACAGGGGGATCTCTGGAAACACCATATATTTT.

This chain joins TRBV18 and TRBJ2-1; TRBD1 matches 8 bases. Trimming cost V 3 bases and J 4 bases; bases outside gene matches: 14. Germline V gene sequence: CDR1 KGHSH, CDR2 LQKENI. The CDR3 is 18 amino acids. The CDR3 DNA follows: TGTGCCAGCTCACCGCGACAGGGGCCCACAGTTATTTACAATGAGCAGTTCTTC. Encoded protein: CASSPRQGPTVIYNEQFF.

This clone was found a few times. The chain is built from TRBV30 and TRBJ2-5, with TRBD1 matching 9 bases. The trim removed 4 bases at V and 6 bases at J, leaving 12 bases unmatched. Germline assignment: CDR1 GTSNPN and CDR2 SVGIG (reference sequence). This CDR3 has 15 residues. CDR3 amino acids: CAWTTWRTGEKTQYF. The CDR3 DNA reads TGTGCCTGGACCACTTGGAGGACAGGGGAAAAGACCCAGTACTTC.

This clone was seen only a few times. The CDR3: CASSQEAATVFSGNTIYF. DNA for the CDR3: TGCGCCAGCAGCCAAGAGGCCGCGACAGTCTTCTCTGGAAACACCATATATTTT. The J gene is TRBJ1-3, the V gene TRBV4-1; D is possibly TRBD1 (5 bases). Looked up from germline, CDR1 is MGHRA and CDR2 is YSYEKL. Trimming removed 0 bases from V and 0 bases from J, with 15 bases in between. CDR3 length: 18 residues.

The sample holds one count of this clone. CDR3 nucleotides: TGTGCCACCACCTCGGGACAGAGAACAAACACTGAAGCTTTCTTT. Amino acid sequence: CATTSGQRTNTEAFF. The rearrangement uses TRBV15 and TRBJ1-1; 7 bases agree with TRBD1. Germline V gene sequence: CDR1 LNHNV, CDR2 YYDKDF (reference sequence). This CDR3 contains 15 residues. J gave up 2 bases and V 7 bases, and 10 bases lay outside the gene matches.

V gene TRBV6-2 or TRBV6-3 combines with J gene TRBJ1-2; perhaps TRBD1 as D (5 bases). The CDR3 is 15 amino acids. Looked up from germline, CDR1 is MNHEY and CDR2 is SVGEGT. The germline V and J ends were trimmed by 6 bases and 0 bases, with 14 bases remaining between them. The CDR3 DNA is TGTGCCAGCAGCCGACAGCCTGCGGCTAACTATGGCTACACCTTC. Translating it yields CASSRQPAANYGYTF.

CDR3 region: CASSGTSLANEAFF. CDR3 nucleotide sequence: TGCGCCAGTTCCGGGACATCCCTTGCGAATGAAGCTTTCTTT. The chain links TRBV10-2 to TRBJ1-1, with D tentatively TRBD1 (6 bases). The CDR3 is made up of 14 amino acids. Trimming shortened V by 9 bases and J by 7 bases, and 21 bases separated the two germline ends. Germline CDR1 WSHSY, CDR2 SAAADI.